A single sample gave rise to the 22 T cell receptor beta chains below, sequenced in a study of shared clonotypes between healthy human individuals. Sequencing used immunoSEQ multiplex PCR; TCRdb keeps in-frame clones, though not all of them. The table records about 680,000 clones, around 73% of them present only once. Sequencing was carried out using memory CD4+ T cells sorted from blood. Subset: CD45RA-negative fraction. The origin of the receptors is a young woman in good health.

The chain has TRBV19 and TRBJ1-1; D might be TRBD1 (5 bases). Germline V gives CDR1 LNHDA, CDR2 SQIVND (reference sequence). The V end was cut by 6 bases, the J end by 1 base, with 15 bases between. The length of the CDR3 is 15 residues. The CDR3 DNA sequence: TGTGCCAGTAGCGACTCGGGACGGACGAACACTGAAGCTTTCTTT. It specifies CASSDSGRTNTEAFF.

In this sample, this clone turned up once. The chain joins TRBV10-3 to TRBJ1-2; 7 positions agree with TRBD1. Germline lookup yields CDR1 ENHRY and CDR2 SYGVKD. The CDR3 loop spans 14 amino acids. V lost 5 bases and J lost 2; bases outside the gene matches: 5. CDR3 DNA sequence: TGTGCCATCAGTCCGGGACAGAACAACTATGGCTACACCTTC. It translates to CAISPGQNNYGYTF.

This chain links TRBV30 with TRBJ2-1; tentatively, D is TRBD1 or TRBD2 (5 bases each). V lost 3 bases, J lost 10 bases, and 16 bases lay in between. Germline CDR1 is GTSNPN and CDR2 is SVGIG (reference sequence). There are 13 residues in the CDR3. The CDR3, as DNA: TGTGCCTGGAGGGGCGAGGTCTGGGGGGAGCAGTTCTTC. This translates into CAWRGEVWGEQFF.

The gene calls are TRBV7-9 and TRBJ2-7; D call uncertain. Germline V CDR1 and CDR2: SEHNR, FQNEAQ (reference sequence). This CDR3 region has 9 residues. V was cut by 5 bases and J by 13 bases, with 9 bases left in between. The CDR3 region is CASSRGLYF. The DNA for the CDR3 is TGTGCCAGCAGCCGTGGCCTTTACTTC.

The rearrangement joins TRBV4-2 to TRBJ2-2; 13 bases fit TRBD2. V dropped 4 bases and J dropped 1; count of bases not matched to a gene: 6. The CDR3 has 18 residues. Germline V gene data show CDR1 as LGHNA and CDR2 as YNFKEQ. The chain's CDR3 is CASSPRTSGSENTGELFF. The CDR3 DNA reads TGTGCCAGCAGCCCCCGGACTAGCGGGAGCGAGAACACCGGGGAGCTGTTTTTT.

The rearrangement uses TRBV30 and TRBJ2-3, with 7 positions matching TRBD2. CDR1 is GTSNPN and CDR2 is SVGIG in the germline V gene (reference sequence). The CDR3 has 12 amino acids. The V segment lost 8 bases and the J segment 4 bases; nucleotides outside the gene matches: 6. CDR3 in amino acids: CATKRDADTQYF. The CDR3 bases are TGTGCCACCAAGCGGGACGCAGATACGCAGTATTTT.

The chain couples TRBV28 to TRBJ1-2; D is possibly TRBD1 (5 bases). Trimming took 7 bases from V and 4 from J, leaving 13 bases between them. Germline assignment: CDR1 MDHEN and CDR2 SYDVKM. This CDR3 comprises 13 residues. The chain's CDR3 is CASTPGGTYGYTF. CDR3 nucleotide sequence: TGTGCCAGCACCCCCGGGGGTACCTATGGCTACACCTTC.

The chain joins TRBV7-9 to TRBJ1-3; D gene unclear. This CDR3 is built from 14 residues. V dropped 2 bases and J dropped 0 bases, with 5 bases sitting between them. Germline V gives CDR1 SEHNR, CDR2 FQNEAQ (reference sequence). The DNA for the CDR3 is TGTGCCAGCAGCTTACTGAGCTCTGGAAACACCATATATTTT. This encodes CASSLLSSGNTIYF.

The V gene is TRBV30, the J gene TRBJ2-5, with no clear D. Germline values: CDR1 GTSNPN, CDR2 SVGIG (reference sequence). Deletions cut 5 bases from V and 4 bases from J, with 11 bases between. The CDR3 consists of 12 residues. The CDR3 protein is CAWGGSPETQYF. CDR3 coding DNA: TGTGCCTGGGGTGGGTCACCAGAGACCCAGTACTTC.

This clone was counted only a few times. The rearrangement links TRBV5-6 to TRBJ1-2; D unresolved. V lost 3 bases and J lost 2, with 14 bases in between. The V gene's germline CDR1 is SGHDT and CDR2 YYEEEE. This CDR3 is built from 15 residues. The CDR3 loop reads CASSSPGNVNYGYTF. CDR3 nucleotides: TGTGCCAGCAGCTCTCCGGGAAACGTAAACTATGGCTACACCTTC.

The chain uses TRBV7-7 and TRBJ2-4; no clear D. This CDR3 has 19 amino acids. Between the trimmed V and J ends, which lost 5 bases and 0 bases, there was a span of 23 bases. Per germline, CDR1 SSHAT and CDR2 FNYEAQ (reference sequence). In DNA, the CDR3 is TGTGCCAGCAGCCTCACTATTTCGGCCCCCCTCTTAGCCAAAAACATTCAGTACTTC. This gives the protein CASSLTISAPLLAKNIQYF.

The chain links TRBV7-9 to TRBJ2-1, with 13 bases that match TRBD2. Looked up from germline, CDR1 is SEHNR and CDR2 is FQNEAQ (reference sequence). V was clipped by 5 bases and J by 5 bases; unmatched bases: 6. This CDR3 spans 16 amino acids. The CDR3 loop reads CASSDMGLAGHNEQFF. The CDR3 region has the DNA TGTGCCAGCAGCGACATGGGACTAGCGGGACACAATGAGCAGTTCTTC.

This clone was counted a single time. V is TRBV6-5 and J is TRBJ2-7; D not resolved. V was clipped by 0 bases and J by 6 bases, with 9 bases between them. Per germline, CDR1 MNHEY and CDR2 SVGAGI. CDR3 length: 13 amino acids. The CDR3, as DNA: TGTGCCAGCAGTTACTCGGCCAGGTTCGAGCAGTACTTC. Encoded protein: CASSYSARFEQYF.

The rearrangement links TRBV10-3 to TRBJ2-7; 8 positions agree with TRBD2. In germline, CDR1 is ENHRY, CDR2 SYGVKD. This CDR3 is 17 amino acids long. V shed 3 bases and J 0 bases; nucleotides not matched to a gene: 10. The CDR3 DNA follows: TGTGCCATCAGTGACAGTACGTTAGCGGGACGCTCCTACGAGCAGTACTTC. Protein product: CAISDSTLAGRSYEQYF.

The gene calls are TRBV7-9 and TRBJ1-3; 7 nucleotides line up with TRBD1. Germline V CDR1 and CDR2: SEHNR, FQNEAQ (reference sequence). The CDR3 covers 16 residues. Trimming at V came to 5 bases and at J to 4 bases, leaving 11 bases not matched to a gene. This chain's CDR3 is CASSPGQVAVGNTIYF. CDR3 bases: TGTGCCAGCAGCCCCGGACAGGTGGCCGTCGGAAACACCATATATTTT. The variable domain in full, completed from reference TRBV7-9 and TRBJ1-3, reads DTGVSQNPRHKITKRGQNVTFRCDPISEHNRLYWYRQTLGQGPEFLTYFQNEAQLEKSRLLSDRFSAERPKGSFSTLEIQRTEQGDSAMYLCASSPGQVAVGNTIYFGEGSWLTVV.

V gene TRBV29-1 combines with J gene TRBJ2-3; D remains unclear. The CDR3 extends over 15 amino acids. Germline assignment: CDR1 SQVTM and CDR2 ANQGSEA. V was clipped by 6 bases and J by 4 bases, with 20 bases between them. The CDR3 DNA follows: TGCAGCGTCCGCACTTGGGGTAACCGTCCAGATACGCAGTATTTT. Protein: CSVRTWGNRPDTQYF.

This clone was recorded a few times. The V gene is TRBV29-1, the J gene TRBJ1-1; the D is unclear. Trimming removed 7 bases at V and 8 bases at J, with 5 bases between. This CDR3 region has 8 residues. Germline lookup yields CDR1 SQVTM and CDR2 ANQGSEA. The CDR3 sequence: CSAREAFF. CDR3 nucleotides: TGCAGCGCTCGAGAAGCTTTCTTT. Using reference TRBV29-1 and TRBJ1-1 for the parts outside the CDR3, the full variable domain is SAVISQKPSRDICQRGTSLTIQCQVDSQVTMMFWYRQQPGQSLTLIATANQGSEATYESGFVIDKFPISRPNLTFSTLTVSNMSPEDSSIYLCSAREAFFGQGTRLTVV.

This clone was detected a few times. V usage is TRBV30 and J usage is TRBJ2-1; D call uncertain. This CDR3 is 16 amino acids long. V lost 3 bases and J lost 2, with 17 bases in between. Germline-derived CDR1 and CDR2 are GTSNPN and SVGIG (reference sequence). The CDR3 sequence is CAWSGLDLATYNEQFF. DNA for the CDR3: TGTGCCTGGAGCGGTCTTGATTTAGCCACCTACAATGAGCAGTTCTTC.

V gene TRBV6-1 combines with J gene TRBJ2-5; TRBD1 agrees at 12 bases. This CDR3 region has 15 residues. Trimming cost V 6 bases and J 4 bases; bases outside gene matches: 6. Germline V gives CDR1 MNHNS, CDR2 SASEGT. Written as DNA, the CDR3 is TGTGCCAGCAGCCCGGGACAGGGGGCTTCAGAGACCCAGTACTTC. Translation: CASSPGQGASETQYF.

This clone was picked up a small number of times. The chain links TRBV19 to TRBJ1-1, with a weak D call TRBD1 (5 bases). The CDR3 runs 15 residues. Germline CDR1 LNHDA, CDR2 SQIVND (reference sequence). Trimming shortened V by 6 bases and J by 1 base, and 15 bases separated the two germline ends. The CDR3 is CASSPTQGGNTEAFF. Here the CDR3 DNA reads TGTGCCAGTAGCCCCACCCAGGGAGGGAACACTGAAGCTTTCTTT. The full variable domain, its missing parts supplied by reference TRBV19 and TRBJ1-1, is DGGITQSPKYLFRKEGQNVTLSCEQNLNHDAMYWYRQDPGQGLRLIYYSQIVNDFQKGDIAEGYSVSREKKESFPLTVTSAQKNPTAFYLCASSPTQGGNTEAFFGQGTRLTVV.

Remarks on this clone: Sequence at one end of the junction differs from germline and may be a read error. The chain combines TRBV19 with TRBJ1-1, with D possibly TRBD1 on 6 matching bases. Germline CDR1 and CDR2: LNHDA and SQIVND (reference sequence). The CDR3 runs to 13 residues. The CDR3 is CASSEDLGQKNLF. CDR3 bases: TGTGCCAGTAGTGAGGACTTAGGACAGAAGAACCTCTTT.

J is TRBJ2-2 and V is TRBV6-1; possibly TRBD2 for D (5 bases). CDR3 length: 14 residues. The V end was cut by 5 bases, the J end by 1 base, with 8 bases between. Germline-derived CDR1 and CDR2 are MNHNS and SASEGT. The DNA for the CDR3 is TGTGCCAGCAGTAGCGGAGGGAACACCGGGGAGCTGTTTTTT. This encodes CASSSGGNTGELFF.